The 32 T cell receptor beta chains below were found in one sample sequenced in a study of blood T cell repertoires in COVID-19. Using immunoSEQ multiplex PCR, the repertoire was profiled, and TCRdb retains in-frame clones only, with some absent. The top ten hold roughly 1.1% of the sample, which has more than 300,000 clones, around 83% seen once. Sequences were obtained from peripheral blood. The receptor set was obtained from a woman aged 50 to 65 with acute or convalescent COVID-19.

The rearrangement links TRBV5-4 to TRBJ2-5, with D possibly matching TRBD2 (6 bases). The CDR3 covers 15 residues. Germline-derived CDR1 and CDR2 are SGHNT and YYREEE (reference sequence). Deletions cut 4 bases from V and 2 bases from J, with 15 bases between. This CDR3 reads CASSPAGGLQETQYF. The CDR3 DNA follows: TGTGCCAGCAGCCCGGCCGGGGGTCTTCAAGAGACCCAGTACTTC.

CDR3 DNA: TGTGCCATCAGTGACACGGGGGGAGAGACCCAGTACTTC. This sequence encodes CAISDTGGETQYF. The chain employs TRBV10-3 and TRBJ2-5; TRBD2 agrees at 7 bases. The CDR3 contains 13 residues. V lost 3 bases to trimming and J lost 4 bases; unmatched junction nucleotides: 2. CDR1 is ENHRY and CDR2 is SYGVKD in the germline V gene.

This rearrangement joins TRBV7-2 to TRBJ1-1; D is uncertain. V was clipped by 3 bases and J by 4 bases, with 15 bases between them. Germline loops: CDR1 SGHTA, CDR2 FQGNSA. This CDR3 has 15 amino acids. The CDR3 sequence is CASSFSGGLSTEAFF. CDR3 bases: TGTGCCAGCAGCTTTTCCGGCGGCTTGAGCACTGAAGCTTTCTTT.

The rearrangement links TRBV27 to TRBJ2-3, with 16 bases matching TRBD2. Germline CDR1 MNHEY, CDR2 SMNVEV (reference sequence). Unmatched junction bases numbered 3, after V lost 5 bases and J lost 4 bases. This CDR3 comprises 16 residues. The CDR3 DNA reads as TGTGCCAGCAGTCGGGGACTAGCGGGGGGGGCAGATACGCAGTATTTT. Its translation: CASSRGLAGGADTQYF.

The V call is TRBV2, the J call TRBJ2-2; 8 bases agree with TRBD2. Losses at the gene ends were 4 bases for V and 4 bases for J; bases not matched to a gene: 8. The CDR3 spans 16 residues. Germline-derived CDR1 and CDR2 are SNHLY and FYNNEI. The CDR3 DNA reads TGTGCCAGCAGTGTCGGGAGGGTCGAAAGCACCGGGGAGCTGTTTTTT. It specifies CASSVGRVESTGELFF.

The chain joins TRBV5-6 to TRBJ1-1; D ambiguous. The germline V gene encodes CDR1 SGHDT and CDR2 YYEEEE. CDR3 length: 13 amino acids. V lost 4 bases, J lost 3 bases, and 10 bases lay in between. Here the CDR3 DNA reads TGTGCCAGCAGCGAGGGAACCTACACTGAAGCTTTCTTT. It yields the protein CASSEGTYTEAFF.

The J gene is TRBJ2-2, the V gene TRBV11-2, with a tentative D call TRBD2 (7 bases). The CDR3 runs 19 residues. V dropped 4 bases and J dropped 4 bases, with 25 bases sitting between them. Germline assignment: CDR1 SGHAT and CDR2 FQNNGV. The CDR3 DNA reads as TGTGCCAGCAGCTGGGGGGGGCTACTCGGAGGGTCGGGCACCGGGGAGCTGTTTTTT. This gives the protein CASSWGGLLGGSGTGELFF. Together with reference TRBV11-2 and TRBJ2-2, the CDR3 gives the full variable domain: EAGVAQSPRYKIIEKRQSVAFWCNPISGHATLYWYQQILGQGPKLLIQFQNNGVVDDSQLPKDRFSAERLKGVDSTLKIQPAKLEDSAVYLCASSWGGLLGGSGTGELFFGEGSRLTVL.

This chain uses TRBV28 with TRBJ1-3; D may be TRBD1 (6 bases). The CDR3 has 14 amino acids. With 6 bases removed from V and 2 bases from J, the gap between germline ends came to 11 bases. Per the germline V gene, CDR1 is MDHEN and CDR2 is SYDVKM. CDR3 bases: TGTGCCAGCAGACAGGGAAATGCTGGAAACACCATATATTTT. Its protein is CASRQGNAGNTIYF.

This clone was counted a few times. The chain combines TRBV19 with TRBJ2-7; a possible D gene is TRBD1 (6 bases). Trimming cost V 5 bases and J 5 bases, with 19 bases left between them. CDR1 is LNHDA and CDR2 is SQIVND in the germline V gene (reference sequence). The CDR3 has 15 amino acids. The CDR3 bases are TGTGCCAGTAGTTTCCCGGCCCAGGGGAAGAACGAGCAGTACTTC. Its protein is CASSFPAQGKNEQYF. Full variable domain (remainder filled in from reference TRBV19 and TRBJ2-7): DGGITQSPKYLFRKEGQNVTLSCEQNLNHDAMYWYRQDPGQGLRLIYYSQIVNDFQKGDIAEGYSVSREKKESFPLTVTSAQKNPTAFYLCASSFPAQGKNEQYFGPGTRLTVT.

This rearrangement joins TRBV12-5 to TRBJ2-3, with 13 bases that match TRBD2. Germline V CDR1 and CDR2: LGHNT, FRNRAP. After removal of 4 bases from V and 2 bases from J, the junction contained 3 bases not matched to a gene. The CDR3 consists of 16 residues. The CDR3 region has the DNA TGTGCTAGTGGTTCGGGACTAGCGGGATCCACAGATACGCAGTATTTT. This codes for CASGSGLAGSTDTQYF.

This clone came up once. This sequence joins TRBV2 and TRBJ1-2; D possibly corresponds to TRBD1 (6 bases). V was trimmed by 7 bases and J by 3 bases, leaving 12 bases between them. This CDR3 comprises 13 residues. CDR1 and CDR2 from the germline V gene are SNHLY and FYNNEI. In nucleotides, the CDR3 is TGTGCCAGCACCCTGAACAGGGACTATGGCTACACCTTC. As protein: CASTLNRDYGYTF.

The rearrangement uses TRBV5-1 and TRBJ2-3; TRBD1 agrees at 9 bases. CDR1 and CDR2 (germline): SGHRS, YFSETQ. With V trimmed by 4 bases and J by 1 base, 7 bases remained unmatched. The CDR3 totals 16 residues. The CDR3 DNA reads as TGCGCCAGCAGCCCCCCGGGACAGGGAGGCACAGATACGCAGTATTTT. This encodes CASSPPGQGGTDTQYF.

The rearrangement links TRBV6-5 to TRBJ2-1, with TRBD2 matching over 12 bases. Germline lookup yields CDR1 MNHEY and CDR2 SVGAGI. V lost 6 bases and J lost 6; bases outside the gene matches: 6. The CDR3 has 15 amino acids. The CDR3 DNA is TGTGCCAGCAGCTTTACTAGCGGGGGGCTCAATGAGCAGTTCTTC. This encodes CASSFTSGGLNEQFF.

The V and J genes are TRBV27 and TRBJ1-5; 12 bases are shared with TRBD1. In germline, CDR1 is MNHEY, CDR2 SMNVEV (reference sequence). J gave up 7 bases and V 6 bases, and 4 bases lay outside the gene matches. The CDR3 has 14 amino acids. The CDR3 reads CASRGTGGVQPQHF. Here the CDR3 DNA reads TGTGCCAGCAGAGGGACAGGGGGCGTCCAGCCCCAGCATTTT.

Comments on this clone: Other DNA sequences in this sample translate to the same CDR3. The gene calls are TRBV24-1 and TRBJ2-5; 9 positions match TRBD1. The CDR3 runs 14 residues. Trimming at V came to 3 bases and at J to 6 bases, leaving 4 bases not matched to a gene. Germline CDR1 KGHDR, CDR2 SFDVKD. CDR3 bases: TGTGCCACCAGTGATCCGGGACAGGGAAAGACCCAGTACTTC. It specifies CATSDPGQGKTQYF.

V is TRBV3-1 (or the pseudogene TRBV3-2) and J is TRBJ1-3, with a tentative D call TRBD1 (6 bases). CDR3 length: 14 amino acids. V gave up 4 bases and J gave up 4 bases, with 11 bases separating them. Looked up from germline, CDR1 is LGHDT and CDR2 is YNNKEL (reference sequence). The CDR3 DNA reads TGTGCCAGCAGCCCCAGGGGAGTAGGAAACACCATATATTTT. It is translated as CASSPRGVGNTIYF.

V gene TRBV29-1 combines with J gene TRBJ2-1; TRBD2 is a possible D gene (5 bases). The CDR3 has 14 amino acids. Per germline, CDR1 SQVTM and CDR2 ANQGSEA. V lost 4 bases, J lost 0 bases, and 10 bases lay in between. This CDR3 is CSVVLGSSYNEQFF. The CDR3, as DNA: TGCAGCGTTGTCCTTGGGAGCTCCTACAATGAGCAGTTCTTC.

This clone occurred a few times. The CDR3 here is CAISGQAYGYTF. The CDR3 bases are TGTGCCATCAGTGGCCAGGCCTATGGCTACACCTTC. The gene calls are TRBV10-3 and TRBJ1-2; D gene ambiguous. Trimming shortened V by 4 bases and J by 4 bases, and 7 bases separated the two germline ends. The CDR3 covers 12 residues. Germline-derived CDR1 and CDR2 are ENHRY and SYGVKD.

The rearrangement joins TRBV4-3 to TRBJ2-6; 7 bases align to TRBD1. The CDR3 extends over 17 amino acids. CDR1 is LGHNA, CDR2 YSLEER, per germline. Trimming took 2 bases from V and 3 from J; bases not matched to a gene: 7. DNA for the CDR3: TGCGCCAGCAGCCAACATCAACAGGGGAGTGGGGCCAACGTCCTGACTTTC. Amino acids: CASSQHQQGSGANVLTF.

As regards this clone: The sample holds other DNA sequences that translate to the same CDR3. V usage is TRBV6-6 and J usage is TRBJ1-5, with D possibly being TRBD1 (6 bases). The CDR3 is made up of 14 amino acids. Trimming left V 6 bases short and J 0 bases short, with 9 bases between. Per the germline V gene, CDR1 is MNHNY and CDR2 is SVGAGI (reference sequence). CDR3 nucleotides: TGTGCCAGCAGGGACAGCGATAGCAATCAGCCCCAGCATTTT. Protein product: CASRDSDSNQPQHF.

This sequence joins TRBV12-3 or TRBV12-4 and TRBJ1-1; D may be TRBD1 (5 bases). The CDR3 spans 13 residues. V lost 3 bases, J lost 1 base, and 6 bases lay in between. CDR3 sequence reads: CASSLTENTEAFF. The DNA of the CDR3 is TGTGCCAGCAGTTTGACAGAGAACACTGAAGCTTTCTTT.

The chain joins TRBV19 to TRBJ2-2; 7 positions match TRBD2. Looked up from germline, CDR1 is LNHDA and CDR2 is SQIVND (reference sequence). The CDR3 is 19 amino acids. V was pared by 4 bases and J by 1 base, with 15 bases of the junction left unmatched. CDR3 amino acids: CASSNPSSGDLMNTGELFF. The CDR3 DNA sequence: TGTGCCAGTAGTAATCCCTCTAGCGGAGATCTTATGAACACCGGGGAGCTGTTTTTT.

This clone was found a few times. CDR3 amino acids: CASRERGHYGYTF. CDR3 bases: TGTGCCAGCCGGGAGAGGGGGCATTATGGCTACACCTTC. This rearrangement joins TRBV19 to TRBJ1-2, with 7 bases lining up with TRBD1. CDR3 length: 13 residues. V was clipped by 9 bases and J by 5 bases; unmatched bases: 9. Looked up from germline, CDR1 is LNHDA and CDR2 is SQIVND (reference sequence).

This clone has just a few counts. J is TRBJ2-7 and V is TRBV9; D uncertain. Trimming left V 7 bases short and J 0 bases short, with 5 bases between. The CDR3 length is 11 residues. From germline, CDR1 is SGDLS and CDR2 YYNGEE. The CDR3 here is CASYYSYEQYV. In DNA form, the CDR3 reads TGTGCCAGCTACTACTCCTACGAGCAGTACGTC.

V gene TRBV9 combines with J gene TRBJ2-1; 14 nucleotides match TRBD2. The CDR3 runs to 15 residues. V trimming: 0 bases; J trimming: 8 bases; junction bases outside the gene matches: 1. Germline-derived CDR1 and CDR2 are SGDLS and YYNGEE. CDR3 nucleotides: TGTGCCAGCAGCGTAGGACTAGCGGGGGGGTATGAGCAGTTCTTC. It specifies CASSVGLAGGYEQFF.

In this sample, this clone turned up once. J is TRBJ1-2 and V is TRBV25-1; tentatively, D is TRBD1 (6 bases). The germline V and J ends were trimmed by 3 bases and 4 bases, with 15 bases remaining between them. Looked up from germline, CDR1 is MGHDK and CDR2 is SYGVNS. The CDR3 consists of 15 residues. This CDR3 is CASSDSGVEIYGYTF. The CDR3 DNA sequence: TGTGCCAGCAGTGACTCAGGGGTGGAAATCTATGGCTACACCTTC.

V is TRBV7-9 and J is TRBJ2-2, with 13 bases matching TRBD2. Germline assignment: CDR1 SEHNR and CDR2 FQNEAQ (reference sequence). V was clipped by 1 base and J by 6 bases; unmatched bases: 2. The CDR3 sequence is 16 residues long. CDR3 nucleotide sequence: TGTGCCAGCAGCTTAGGGACTAGCGGGAGCTCCGGGGAGCTGTTTTTT. Translation: CASSLGTSGSSGELFF.

The chain uses TRBV2 and TRBJ1-1; D is ambiguous. The V end lost 6 bases, the J end lost 7 bases, and 9 bases lay between the germline ends. The length of the CDR3 is 11 residues. Germline V gene data show CDR1 as SNHLY and CDR2 as FYNNEI. Written as DNA, the CDR3 is TGTGCCAGCAGCCTGAGGGTTGAAGCTTTCTTT. Translating gives CASSLRVEAFF.

V usage is TRBV27 and J usage is TRBJ2-7; 14 bases are shared with TRBD2. This CDR3 region has 16 residues. Trimming at V came to 4 bases and at J to 4 bases, leaving 6 bases not matched to a gene. Germline CDR1 and CDR2: MNHEY and SMNVEV (reference sequence). CDR3 loop: CASSSGTSGRKYEQYF. CDR3 in DNA: TGTGCCAGCAGTTCCGGGACTAGCGGGAGAAAATACGAGCAGTACTTC.

This clone appeared a few times. This sequence joins TRBV19 and TRBJ1-4; D unresolved. Trimming removed 2 bases from V and 8 bases from J, with 6 bases in between. CDR1 is LNHDA and CDR2 is SQIVND in the germline V gene (reference sequence). The CDR3 covers 12 residues. The DNA of the CDR3 is TGTGCCAGTAGTATATTTGCGGAAAAACTGTTTTTT. The encoded protein is CASSIFAEKLFF. The full variable domain, its missing parts supplied by reference TRBV19 and TRBJ1-4, is DGGITQSPKYLFRKEGQNVTLSCEQNLNHDAMYWYRQDPGQGLRLIYYSQIVNDFQKGDIAEGYSVSREKKESFPLTVTSAQKNPTAFYLCASSIFAEKLFFGSGTQLSVL.

This chain joins TRBV7-6 and TRBJ2-2, with D tentatively TRBD1 (5 bases). V was clipped by 5 bases and J by 4 bases, with 14 bases between them. The CDR3 runs to 15 residues. Germline CDR1 SGHVS, CDR2 FNYEAQ. In DNA form, the CDR3 reads TGTGCCAGCAGCCCCGGACAAGGATTCACCGGGGAGCTGTTTTTT. Amino acid sequence: CASSPGQGFTGELFF. The full variable domain, completed using reference TRBV7-6 and TRBJ2-2, is GAGVSQSPRYKVTKRGQDVALRCDPISGHVSLYWYRQALGQGPEFLTYFNYEAQQDKSGLPNDRFSAERPEGSISTLTIQRTEQRDSAMYRCASSPGQGFTGELFFGEGSRLTVL.

The chain uses TRBV12-2 and TRBJ2-3; the table's D call, TRBD1, has no DNA check behind it. TRBV12-2 is a documented pseudogene. The CDR3 covers 21 residues. The CDR3, as DNA: TGTGCAAGTCGCTCCCTAATTAGTTACAGGGAGAACTCCCACCCCACAGATACGCAGTATTTT. Its protein is CASRSLISYRENSHPTDTQYF.